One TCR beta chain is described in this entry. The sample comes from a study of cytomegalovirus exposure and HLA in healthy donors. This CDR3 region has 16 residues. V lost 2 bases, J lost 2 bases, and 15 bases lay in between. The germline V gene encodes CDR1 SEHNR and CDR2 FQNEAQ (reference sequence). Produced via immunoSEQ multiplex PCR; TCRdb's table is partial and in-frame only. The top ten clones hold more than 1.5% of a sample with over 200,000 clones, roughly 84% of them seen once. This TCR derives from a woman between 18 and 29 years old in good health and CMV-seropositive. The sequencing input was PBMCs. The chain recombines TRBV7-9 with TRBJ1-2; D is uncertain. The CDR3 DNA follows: TGTGCCAGCAGCTTATTGGTGAGGGAAGGGAACTATGGCTACACCTTC. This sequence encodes CASSLLVREGNYGYTF.